The rows below give T cell receptor beta chains drawn from one sample of a study of T-cell memory formation after mild COVID-19. TCRdb itself ran the 5' RACE reads through MiXCR, one entry per CDR3 protein. The sample comprises about 160,000 distinct CDR3 sequences, roughly 30% of which are singletons, and approximately 12% rests with the top ten. Sequencing used PBMCs or a T cell subset sorted from them (not recorded which). All receptors come from an adult woman who had mild COVID-19 (a few samples of this study predate the infection). Cell type and time point are not known. CDR3s include the opening cysteine and the closing phenylalanine or tryptophan. A D gene is named only where the DNA matches it firmly. Clone size is shown for a subset of rows, as once, few, many or a class of expanded clone.

TRBV29-1	NA	TRBJ2-7	NA	CSVEDQGNRIEYF	TGCAGCGTTGAAGATCAAGGTAACAGGATTGAGTACTTC
TRBV6-6	NA	TRBJ2-7	NA	CASSQTRDQSSYEQYF	TGTGCCAGCAGTCAAACCCGGGACCAAAGCTCCTACGAGCAGTACTTC
TRBV5-4	NA	TRBJ2-1	few	CASRELNEQFF	TGTGCCAGCAGAGAGCTCAATGAGCAGTTCTTC
TRBV5-5	NA	TRBJ2-7	NA	CDSSSVISDIYEQYF	TGTGACAGCAGCTCCGTAATTTCCGACATCTACGAGCAGTACTTC
TRBV12-3/TRBV12-4	TRBD1	TRBJ1-3	NA	CASSDTGGKGNTIYF	TGTGCCAGCAGCGATACAGGGGGTAAAGGAAACACCATATATTTT
TRBV15	NA	TRBJ2-7	NA	CATSSGVLGEQYF	TGTGCCACCAGCAGTGGGGTGCTGGGCGAGCAGTACTTC
TRBV5-1	NA	TRBJ2-7	NA	CASSLGGDGEQYF	TGCGCCAGCAGCTTGGGGGGGGACGGCGAGCAGTACTTC
TRBV11-3	NA	TRBJ2-7	NA	CASSFERTYEQYF	TGTGCCAGCAGCTTCGAGCGGACCTACGAGCAGTACTTC
TRBV7-7	NA	TRBJ2-7	NA	CASSLGQADYEQYF	TGTGCCAGCAGCTTAGGACAGGCCGACTACGAGCAGTACTTC
TRBV27	TRBD1	TRBJ1-1	NA	CASSRTTGWTEAFF	TGTGCCAGCAGTCGGACGACAGGGTGGACTGAAGCTTTCTTT